One sample yielded the 17 T cell receptor beta chains listed below, sequenced in a study of blood T cells in healthy people across ages. Alongside a J-beta primer mix, a sample-barcoded 5' primer served in a second PCR lasting about 6 to 11 cycles. TCRdb independently ran MiXCR on the 5' RACE reads; one entry per CDR3 protein. The sample lists 1,100,000 or so distinct CDR3 sequences, 40% to 50% occurring once. The sample was blood. The receptor source for this set is a woman in her sixties or seventies in good health.

The chain employs TRBV14 and TRBJ1-1, with unresolved D. CDR3 length equals 15 residues. V shed 2 bases and J shed 1 base, with 11 bases lying between them. Germline loops: CDR1 SGHDN, CDR2 FVKESK. The CDR3 region has the DNA TGTGCCAGCAGCCAACCGACCCCTTCGAACACTGAAGCTTTCTTT. Amino acid sequence: CASSQPTPSNTEAFF.

In this sample, this clonotype turned up a few times. The V and J genes are TRBV20-1 and TRBJ1-2, with TRBD1 as a possible D gene (6 bases). The V gene's germline CDR1 is DFQATT and CDR2 SNEGSKA (reference sequence). V lost 1 base and J 0 bases, leaving 9 bases between the germline ends. CDR3 size: 14 residues. CDR3 sequence reads: CSARGGATNYGYTF. CDR3 DNA: TGCAGTGCTAGAGGGGGGGCGACTAACTATGGCTACACCTTC.

V is TRBV6-1 and J is TRBJ1-5; 10 bases fit TRBD1. J was trimmed by 7 bases and V by 7 bases; bases with no gene match: 10. Germline lookup yields CDR1 MNHNS and CDR2 SASEGT. The CDR3 covers 15 residues. CDR3 in amino acids: CASTEDRGSGQPQHF. The DNA for the CDR3 is TGTGCCAGCACCGAGGACAGGGGGTCTGGACAGCCCCAGCATTTT.

A few counts support this clonotype. The V call is TRBV20-1, the J call TRBJ2-1, with D maybe TRBD1 (6 bases). This CDR3 has 14 residues. V lost 4 bases to trimming and J lost 1 base, with 11 bases between them. Germline V gene sequence: CDR1 DFQATT, CDR2 SNEGSKA (reference sequence). The CDR3 DNA reads TGCAGTGCTACACAGGGTCGGTCCTACAATGAGCAGTTCTTC. Translated: CSATQGRSYNEQFF.

V and J are TRBV6-5 and TRBJ2-1; unclear D gene. Trimming took 0 bases from V and 6 from J, leaving 9 bases between them. Germline V gene sequence: CDR1 MNHEY, CDR2 SVGAGI. This CDR3 comprises 14 residues. CDR3 protein: CASSYSNALNEQFF. The CDR3 coding sequence is TGTGCCAGCAGTTACTCGAATGCCCTCAATGAGCAGTTCTTC.

The chain is built from TRBV5-1 and TRBJ1-4; D is perhaps TRBD1 (5 bases). The CDR3 is made up of 14 amino acids. In germline, CDR1 is SGHRS, CDR2 YFSETQ. V was cut by 4 bases and J by 3 bases, with 10 bases left in between. The CDR3 sequence: CASSLDKPNEKLFF. For the CDR3, the DNA is TGCGCCAGCAGCCTGGACAAGCCTAATGAAAAACTGTTTTTT. Looking up the rest from reference TRBV5-1 and TRBJ1-4 gives the full variable domain: KAGVTQTPRYLIKTRGQQVTLSCSPISGHRSVSWYQQTPGQGLQFLFEYFSETQRNKGNFPGRFSGRQFSNSRSEMNVSTLELGDSALYLCASSLDKPNEKLFFGSGTQLSVL.

The rearrangement links TRBV4-2 to TRBJ2-4; no reliable D call. The tail of the sequence fits TRBJ2-7 better, so the J call may be wrong. The CDR3 consists of 15 residues. Germline CDR1 reads LGHNA; CDR2 reads YNFKEQ. CDR3 loop: CASSQDSLLAVEQYF. CDR3 DNA: TGTGCCAGCAGCCAAGATAGCTTACTCGCAGTCGAGCAGTACTTC.

This clonotype was picked up a small number of times. This rearrangement joins TRBV14 to TRBJ1-2; no clear D. This CDR3 is built from 14 residues. Deletions cut 0 bases from V and 8 bases from J, with 13 bases between. Germline V CDR1 and CDR2: SGHDN, FVKESK. The CDR3 protein is CASSQDLNAEGYTF. In DNA, the CDR3 is TGTGCCAGCAGCCAAGATCTCAACGCGGAAGGCTACACCTTC.

The chain has TRBV9 and TRBJ2-7; tentative D call: TRBD2 (7 bases). CDR3 length: 15 residues. Germline V gene sequence: CDR1 SGDLS, CDR2 YYNGEE. V was shortened by 3 bases and J by 4 bases, with 17 bases between the two germline ends. CDR3 region: CASSAEGGPSYEQYF. CDR3 bases: TGTGCCAGCAGCGCCGAGGGGGGGCCGTCGTACGAGCAGTACTTC. The full variable domain, in which reference TRBV9 and TRBJ2-7 provide the parts outside the CDR3, is DSGVTQTPKHLITATGQRVTLRCSPRSGDLSVYWYQQSLDQGLQFLIQYYNGEERAKGNILERFSAQQFPDLHSELNLSSLELGDSALYFCASSAEGGPSYEQYFGPGTRLTVT.

The chain employs TRBV27 and TRBJ2-7, with 15 bases lining up with TRBD2. The J call is in doubt because the DNA end fits TRBJ2-4 better. The CDR3 consists of 16 residues. The germline gives CDR1 MNHEY, CDR2 SMNVEV (reference sequence). CDR3 in amino acids: CASSYGLAGGKNIQYF. The CDR3, as DNA: TGTGCCAGCAGTTACGGACTAGCGGGAGGGAAAAACATTCAGTACTTC.

The V gene is TRBV25-1, the J gene TRBJ1-5; maybe TRBD1 (6 bases). This CDR3 region has 14 residues. The ends were cut back, 1 base at V and 7 bases at J, with 11 bases in the middle. Germline CDR1 and CDR2: MGHDK and SYGVNS. CDR3 sequence: CASSEWGTNQPQHF. CDR3 nucleotides: TGTGCCAGCAGTGAATGGGGGACAAACCAGCCCCAGCATTTT.

The chain is built from TRBV20-1 and TRBJ1-5; possible D gene TRBD1, 5 bases. The CDR3 extends over 15 amino acids. Germline V gene lookup returns CDR1 DFQATT and CDR2 SNEGSKA (reference sequence). Trimming left V 1 base short and J 1 base short, with 11 bases between. This CDR3 reads CSARGSGTSNQPQHF. The CDR3 coding sequence is TGCAGTGCTAGAGGGTCGGGGACGAGCAATCAGCCCCAGCATTTT.

J is TRBJ2-5 and V is TRBV29-1, with D perhaps TRBD2 (6 bases). The V and J ends lost 7 bases and 11 bases respectively, with 29 bases between them. The germline V gene encodes CDR1 SQVTM and CDR2 ANQGSEA. This CDR3 has 15 amino acids. The CDR3 sequence: CSARPPGGTGNEQYF. CDR3 in DNA: TGCAGCGCCCGCCCCCCAGGCGGGACGGGTAATGAGCAGTACTTC.

The chain recombines TRBV29-1 with TRBJ1-4, with D perhaps TRBD1 (6 bases). Germline lookup yields CDR1 SQVTM and CDR2 ANQGSEA. Trimming stripped 7 bases from V and 3 bases from J, with 12 bases between. CDR3 size: 13 residues. CDR3 sequence reads: CSATRGSNEKLFF. The CDR3 DNA reads TGCAGCGCTACTAGGGGGTCTAATGAAAAACTGTTTTTT.

The V call is TRBV13, the J call TRBJ2-7, with TRBD1 identical over 9 bases. The ends lost 2 bases at V and 5 bases at J; junction bases unmatched: 7. The CDR3 covers 15 residues. Per germline, CDR1 PRHDT and CDR2 FYEKMQ (reference sequence). CDR3 DNA sequence: TGTGCCAGCAGCTTACGTGGGACAGGGAAGAACGAGCAGTACTTC. It yields the protein CASSLRGTGKNEQYF.

The chain is built from TRBV24-1 and TRBJ2-7; 8 positions agree with TRBD1. In germline, CDR1 is KGHDR, CDR2 SFDVKD. V lost 5 bases to trimming and J lost 5 bases; unmatched junction nucleotides: 10. There are 15 residues in the CDR3. The CDR3 region is CATSGPGQEAHEQYF. CDR3 nucleotide sequence: TGTGCCACCAGTGGGCCGGGACAGGAGGCACACGAGCAGTACTTC.

The chain recombines TRBV20-1 with TRBJ2-1; 7 nucleotides agree with TRBD2. The J segment lost 5 bases and the V segment lost 5 bases, leaving 12 bases of the junction unmatched. The CDR3 is made up of 15 amino acids. Germline lookup yields CDR1 DFQATT and CDR2 SNEGSKA (reference sequence). CDR3 sequence reads: CSAPLGGRYHNEQFF. The CDR3 coding sequence is TGCAGTGCTCCCCTTGGCGGGAGATACCACAATGAGCAGTTCTTC.